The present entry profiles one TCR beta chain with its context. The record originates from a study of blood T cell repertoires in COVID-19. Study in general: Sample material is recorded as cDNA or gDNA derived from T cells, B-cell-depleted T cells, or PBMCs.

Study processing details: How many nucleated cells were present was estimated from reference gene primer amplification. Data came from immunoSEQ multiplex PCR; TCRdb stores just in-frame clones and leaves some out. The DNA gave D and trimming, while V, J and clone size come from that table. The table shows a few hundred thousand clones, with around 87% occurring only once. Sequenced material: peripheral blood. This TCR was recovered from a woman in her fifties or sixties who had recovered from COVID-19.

The CDR3 nucleotides are TGCGCCAGCAGCCCCGGCCCGACAGTCAACTATGGCTACACCTTC. This codes for CASSPGPTVNYGYTF. This chain joins TRBV4-3 and TRBJ1-2; perhaps TRBD1 as D (5 bases). The V end lost 4 bases, the J end lost 2 bases, and 14 bases lay between the germline ends. CDR3 length: 15 residues. Germline lookup yields CDR1 LGHNA and CDR2 YSLEER.